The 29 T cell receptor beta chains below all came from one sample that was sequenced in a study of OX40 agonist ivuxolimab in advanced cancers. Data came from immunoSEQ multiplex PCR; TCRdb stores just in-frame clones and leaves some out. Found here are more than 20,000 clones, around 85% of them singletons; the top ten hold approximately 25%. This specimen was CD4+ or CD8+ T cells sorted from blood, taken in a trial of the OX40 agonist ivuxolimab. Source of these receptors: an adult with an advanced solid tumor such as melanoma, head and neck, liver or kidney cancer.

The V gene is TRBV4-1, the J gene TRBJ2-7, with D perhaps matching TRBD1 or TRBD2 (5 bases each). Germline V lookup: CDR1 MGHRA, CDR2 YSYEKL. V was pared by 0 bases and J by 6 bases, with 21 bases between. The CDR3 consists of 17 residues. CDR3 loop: CASSQDAPGLSRGEQYF. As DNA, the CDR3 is TGCGCCAGCAGCCAAGACGCACCTGGATTGTCGAGGGGCGAGCAGTACTTC.

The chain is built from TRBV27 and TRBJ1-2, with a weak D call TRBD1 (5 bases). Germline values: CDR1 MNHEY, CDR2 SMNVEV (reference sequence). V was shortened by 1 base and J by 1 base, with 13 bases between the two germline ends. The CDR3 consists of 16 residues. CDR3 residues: CASSLYPGMYNYGYTF. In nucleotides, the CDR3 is TGTGCCAGCAGTTTATACCCAGGGATGTATAACTATGGCTACACCTTC.

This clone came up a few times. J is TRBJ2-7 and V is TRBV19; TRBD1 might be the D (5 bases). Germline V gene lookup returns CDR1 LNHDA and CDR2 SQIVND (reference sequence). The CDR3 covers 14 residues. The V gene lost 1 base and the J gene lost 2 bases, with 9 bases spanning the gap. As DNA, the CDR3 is TGTGCCAGTAGTATAGCAGGGTTCACCTACGAGCAGTACTTC. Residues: CASSIAGFTYEQYF.

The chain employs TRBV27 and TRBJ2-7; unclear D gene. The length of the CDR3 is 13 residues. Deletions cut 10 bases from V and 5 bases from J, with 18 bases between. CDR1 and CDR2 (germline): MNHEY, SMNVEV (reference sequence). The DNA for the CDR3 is TGTGCCATCCTCCCGTCTGATTCTCACGAGCAGTACTTC. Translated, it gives CAILPSDSHEQYF.

The CDR3 region has the DNA TGCGCCAGCAGCCCCCTGGGGACTGGGTACAATGAGCAGTTCTTC. Its translation is CASSPLGTGYNEQFF. This chain uses TRBV4-1 with TRBJ2-1, with D possibly being TRBD2 (6 bases). CDR1 MGHRA and CDR2 YSYEKL come from the germline V gene. The CDR3 consists of 15 residues. The ends were cut back, 4 bases at V and 4 bases at J, with 14 bases in the middle.

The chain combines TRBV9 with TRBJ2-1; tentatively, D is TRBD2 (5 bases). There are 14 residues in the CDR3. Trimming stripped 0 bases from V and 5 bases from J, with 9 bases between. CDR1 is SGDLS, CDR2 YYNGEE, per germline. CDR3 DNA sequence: TGTGCCAGCAGCGTAGATAGCGCCGACAATGAGCAGTTCTTC. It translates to CASSVDSADNEQFF.

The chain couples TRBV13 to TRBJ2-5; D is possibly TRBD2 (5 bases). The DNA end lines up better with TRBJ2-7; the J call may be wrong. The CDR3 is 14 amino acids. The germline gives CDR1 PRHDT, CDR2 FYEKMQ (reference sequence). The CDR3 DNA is TGTGCCAGCAGCTCCGGGATGTTATCCTACGAGCAGTACTTC. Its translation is CASSSGMLSYEQYF.

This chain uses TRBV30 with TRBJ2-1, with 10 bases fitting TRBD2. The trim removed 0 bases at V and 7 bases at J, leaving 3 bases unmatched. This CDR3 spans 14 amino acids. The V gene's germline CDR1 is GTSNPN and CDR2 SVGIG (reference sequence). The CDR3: CAWSVGAGGNEQFF. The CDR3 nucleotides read TGTGCCTGGAGTGTAGGAGCGGGGGGGAATGAGCAGTTCTTC. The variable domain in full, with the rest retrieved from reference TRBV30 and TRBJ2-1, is SQTIHQWPATLVQPVGSPLSLECTVEGTSNPNLYWYRQAAGRGLQLLFYSVGIGQISSEVPQNLSASRPQDRQFILSSKKLLLSDSGFYLCAWSVGAGGNEQFFGPGTRLTVL.

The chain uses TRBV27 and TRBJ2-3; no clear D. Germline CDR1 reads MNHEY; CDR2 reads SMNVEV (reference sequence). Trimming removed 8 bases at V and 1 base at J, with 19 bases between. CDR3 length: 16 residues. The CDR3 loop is CASGALLLAGTDTQYF. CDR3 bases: TGTGCCAGCGGCGCCCTACTACTCGCGGGCACAGATACGCAGTATTTT.

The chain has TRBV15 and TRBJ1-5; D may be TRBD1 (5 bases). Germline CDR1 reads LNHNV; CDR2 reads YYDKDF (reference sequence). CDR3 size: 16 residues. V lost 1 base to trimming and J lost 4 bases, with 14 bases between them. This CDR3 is CATSRGDSGWNQPQHF. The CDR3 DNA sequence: TGTGCCACCAGCAGAGGGGACTCAGGCTGGAATCAGCCCCAGCATTTT.

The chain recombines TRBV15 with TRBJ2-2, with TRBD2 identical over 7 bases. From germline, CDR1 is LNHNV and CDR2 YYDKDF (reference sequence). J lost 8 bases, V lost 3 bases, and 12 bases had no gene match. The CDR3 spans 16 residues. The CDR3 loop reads CATSRSWQGGTGELFF. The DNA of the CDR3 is TGTGCCACCAGCAGGAGCTGGCAGGGAGGGACTGGGGAGCTGTTTTTT.

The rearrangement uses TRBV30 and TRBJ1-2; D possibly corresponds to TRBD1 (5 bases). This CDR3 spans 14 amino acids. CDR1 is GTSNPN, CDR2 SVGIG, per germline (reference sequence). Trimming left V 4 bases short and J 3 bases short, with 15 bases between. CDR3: CAWTLPGGDYGYTF. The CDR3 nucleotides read TGTGCCTGGACTCTTCCGGGGGGGGACTATGGCTACACCTTC.

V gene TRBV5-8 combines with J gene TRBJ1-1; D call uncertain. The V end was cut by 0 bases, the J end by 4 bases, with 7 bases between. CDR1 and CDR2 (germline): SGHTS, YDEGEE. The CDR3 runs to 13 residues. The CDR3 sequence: CASSLGLGTEAFF. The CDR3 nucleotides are TGTGCCAGCAGCTTGGGTCTGGGCACTGAAGCTTTCTTT.

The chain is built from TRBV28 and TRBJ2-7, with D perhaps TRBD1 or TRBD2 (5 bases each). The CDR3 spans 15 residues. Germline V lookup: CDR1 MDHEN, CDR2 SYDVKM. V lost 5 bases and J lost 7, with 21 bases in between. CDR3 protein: CASSLRDEAGWEQYF. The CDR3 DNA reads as TGTGCCAGCAGTCTCCGGGACGAGGCTGGGTGGGAGCAGTACTTC.

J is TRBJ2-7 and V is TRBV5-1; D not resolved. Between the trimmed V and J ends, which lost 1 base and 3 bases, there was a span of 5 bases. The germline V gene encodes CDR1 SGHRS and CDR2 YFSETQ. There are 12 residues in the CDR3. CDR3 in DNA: TGCGCCAGCAGCTTGAATGGCTACGAGCAGTACTTC. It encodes CASSLNGYEQYF. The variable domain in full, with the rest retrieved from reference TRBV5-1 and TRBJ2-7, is KAGVTQTPRYLIKTRGQQVTLSCSPISGHRSVSWYQQTPGQGLQFLFEYFSETQRNKGNFPGRFSGRQFSNSRSEMNVSTLELGDSALYLCASSLNGYEQYFGPGTRLTVT.

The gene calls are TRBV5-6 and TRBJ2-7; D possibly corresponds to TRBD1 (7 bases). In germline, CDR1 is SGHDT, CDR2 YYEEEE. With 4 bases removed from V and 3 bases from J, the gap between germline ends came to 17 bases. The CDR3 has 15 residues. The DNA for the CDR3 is TGTGCCAGCAGCCTCAGGGGGGATGTTTACTACGAGCAGTACTTC. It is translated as CASSLRGDVYYEQYF.

The CDR3 DNA is TGTGCCAGCAGCTGGGGAGGGGCGAATCAGCCCCAGCATTTT. This encodes CASSWGGANQPQHF. V and J are TRBV5-6 and TRBJ1-5; possible D gene TRBD1, 5 bases. The CDR3 spans 14 residues. Per germline, CDR1 SGHDT and CDR2 YYEEEE. V was cut by 3 bases and J by 4 bases, with 11 bases left in between. Based on the CDR3 plus reference TRBV5-6 and TRBJ1-5, the full variable domain is DAGVTQSPTHLIKTRGQQVTLRCSPKSGHDTVSWYQQALGQGPQFIFQYYEEEERQRGNFPDRFSGHQFPNYSSELNVNALLLGDSALYLCASSWGGANQPQHFGDGTRLSIL.

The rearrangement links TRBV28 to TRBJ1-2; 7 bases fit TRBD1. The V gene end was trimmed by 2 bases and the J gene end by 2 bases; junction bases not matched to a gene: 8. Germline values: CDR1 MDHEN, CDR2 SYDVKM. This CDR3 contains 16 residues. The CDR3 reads CASSLTPQGRNYGYTF. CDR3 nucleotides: TGTGCCAGCAGTTTAACCCCACAGGGGCGGAACTATGGCTACACCTTC.

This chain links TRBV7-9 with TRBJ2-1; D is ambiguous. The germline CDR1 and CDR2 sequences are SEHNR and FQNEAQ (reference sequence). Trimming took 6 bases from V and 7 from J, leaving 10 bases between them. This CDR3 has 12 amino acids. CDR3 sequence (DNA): TGTGCCAGCAGGTCTTCTTCGAATGAGCAGTTCTTC. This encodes CASRSSSNEQFF.

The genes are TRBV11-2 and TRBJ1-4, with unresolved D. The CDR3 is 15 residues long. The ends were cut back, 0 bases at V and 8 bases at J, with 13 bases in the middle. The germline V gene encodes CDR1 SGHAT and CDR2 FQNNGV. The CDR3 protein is CASSLEVRPQEKLFF. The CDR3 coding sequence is TGTGCCAGCAGCTTAGAAGTCCGGCCTCAGGAAAAACTGTTTTTT.

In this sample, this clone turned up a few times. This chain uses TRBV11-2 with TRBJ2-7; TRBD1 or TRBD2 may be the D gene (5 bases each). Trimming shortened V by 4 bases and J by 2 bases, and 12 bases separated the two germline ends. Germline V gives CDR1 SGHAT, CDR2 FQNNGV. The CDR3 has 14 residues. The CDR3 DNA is TGTGCCAGCAGCTACCGGGACGGTACCTACGAGCAGTACTTC. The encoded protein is CASSYRDGTYEQYF.

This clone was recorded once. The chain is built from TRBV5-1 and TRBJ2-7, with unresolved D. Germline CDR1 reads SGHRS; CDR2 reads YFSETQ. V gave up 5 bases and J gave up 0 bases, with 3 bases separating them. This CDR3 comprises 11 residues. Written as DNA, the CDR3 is TGCGCCAGCAGTCACTCCTACGAGCAGTACTTC. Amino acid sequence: CASSHSYEQYF. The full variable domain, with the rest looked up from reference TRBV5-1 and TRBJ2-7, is KAGVTQTPRYLIKTRGQQVTLSCSPISGHRSVSWYQQTPGQGLQFLFEYFSETQRNKGNFPGRFSGRQFSNSRSEMNVSTLELGDSALYLCASSHSYEQYFGPGTRLTVT.

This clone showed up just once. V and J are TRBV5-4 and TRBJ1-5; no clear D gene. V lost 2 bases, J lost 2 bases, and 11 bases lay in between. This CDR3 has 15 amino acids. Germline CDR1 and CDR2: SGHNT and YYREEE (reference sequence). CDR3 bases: TGTGCCAGCAGCTTAGACGGTAAAGGCAATCAGCCCCAGCATTTT. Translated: CASSLDGKGNQPQHF.

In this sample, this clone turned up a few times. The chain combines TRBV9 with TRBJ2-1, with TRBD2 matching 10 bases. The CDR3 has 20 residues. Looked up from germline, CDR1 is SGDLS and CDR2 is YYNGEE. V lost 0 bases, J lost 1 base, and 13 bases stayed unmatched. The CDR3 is CASSVAMDSGGHRSYNEQFF. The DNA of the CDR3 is TGTGCCAGCAGCGTAGCTATGGATAGCGGGGGGCATAGGTCCTACAATGAGCAGTTCTTC.

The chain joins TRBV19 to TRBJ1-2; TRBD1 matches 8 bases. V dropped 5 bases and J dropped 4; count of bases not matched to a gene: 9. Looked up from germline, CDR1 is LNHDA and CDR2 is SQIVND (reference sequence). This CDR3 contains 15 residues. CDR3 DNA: TGTGCCAGTAGTTTCACAGGGGGGATAAGCTATGGCTACACCTTC. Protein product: CASSFTGGISYGYTF.

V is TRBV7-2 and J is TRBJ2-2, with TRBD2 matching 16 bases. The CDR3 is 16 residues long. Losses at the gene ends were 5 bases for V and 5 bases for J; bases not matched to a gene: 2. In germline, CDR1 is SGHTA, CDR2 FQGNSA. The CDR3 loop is CASSLGLAGGTGELFF. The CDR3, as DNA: TGTGCCAGCAGCCTGGGACTAGCGGGGGGGACCGGGGAGCTGTTTTTT. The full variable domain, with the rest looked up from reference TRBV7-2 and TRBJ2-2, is GAGVSQSPSNKVTEKGKDVELRCDPISGHTALYWYRQSLGQGLEFLIYFQGNSAPDKSGLPSDRFSAERTGGSVSTLTIQRTQQEDSAVYLCASSLGLAGGTGELFFGEGSRLTVL.

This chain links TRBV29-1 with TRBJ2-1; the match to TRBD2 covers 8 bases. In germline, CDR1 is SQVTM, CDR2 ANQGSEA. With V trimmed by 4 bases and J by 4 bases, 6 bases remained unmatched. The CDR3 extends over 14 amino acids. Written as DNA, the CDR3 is TGCAGCGTTGCCCCGGGGACTAGTTACAATGAGCAGTTCTTC. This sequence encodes CSVAPGTSYNEQFF.

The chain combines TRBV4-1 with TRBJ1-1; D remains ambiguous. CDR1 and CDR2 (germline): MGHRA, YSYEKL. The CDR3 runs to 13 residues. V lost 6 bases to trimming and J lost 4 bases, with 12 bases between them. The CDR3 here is CASRGPGSTEAFF. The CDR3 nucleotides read TGCGCCAGCAGAGGACCGGGAAGCACTGAAGCTTTCTTT.

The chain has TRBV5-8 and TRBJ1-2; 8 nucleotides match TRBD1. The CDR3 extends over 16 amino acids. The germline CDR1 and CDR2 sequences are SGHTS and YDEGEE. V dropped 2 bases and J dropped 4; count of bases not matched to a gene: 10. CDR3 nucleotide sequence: TGTGCCAGCAGCTTAACAGGGGGTGAGGGCGTCTATGGCTACACCTTC. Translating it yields CASSLTGGEGVYGYTF.